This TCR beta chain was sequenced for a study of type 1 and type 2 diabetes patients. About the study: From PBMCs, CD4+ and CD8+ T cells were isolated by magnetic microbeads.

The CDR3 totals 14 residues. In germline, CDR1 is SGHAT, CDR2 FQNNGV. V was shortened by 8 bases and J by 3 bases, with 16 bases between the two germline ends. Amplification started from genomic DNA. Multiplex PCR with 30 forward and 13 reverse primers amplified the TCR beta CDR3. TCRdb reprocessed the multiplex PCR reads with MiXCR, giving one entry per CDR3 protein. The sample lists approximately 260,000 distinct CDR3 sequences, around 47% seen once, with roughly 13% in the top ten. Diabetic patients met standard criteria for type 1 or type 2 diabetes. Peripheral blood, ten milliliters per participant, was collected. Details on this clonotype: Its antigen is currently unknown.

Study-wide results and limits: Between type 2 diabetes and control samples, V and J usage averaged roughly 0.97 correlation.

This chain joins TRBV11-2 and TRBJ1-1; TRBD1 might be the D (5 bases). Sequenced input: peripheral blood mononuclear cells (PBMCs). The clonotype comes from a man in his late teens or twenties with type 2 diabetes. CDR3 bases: TGTGCCAGCCCCGAGGGGCAGAAGGACACTGAAGCTTTCTTT. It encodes CASPEGQKDTEAFF.